This TCR beta chain was sequenced during a study of T cell responses to AZD1222 COVID-19 vaccine. A remark on this clone: Antigen specificity is unknown.

Assay: immunoSEQ multiplex PCR; the TCRdb copy retains only in-frame clones and omits some. This table holds about 120,000 clones, approximately 90% found once. Overall study results and limits: Sampling captured repertoires only after the peak T cell response. It should be noted that donors were predominantly white British and more often female, and clonal diversity was possibly underestimated. Unmutated regions of variants are reportedly targeted by nearly half of spike-specific TCRs. With two AZD1222 doses given, Spike-specific TCR breadth and depth both rose.

V dropped 3 bases and J dropped 1 base, with 9 bases sitting between them. CDR3 length: 14 residues. Germline assignment: CDR1 MNHEY and CDR2 SVGAGI. The receptor was derived from an adult who received the MenACWY meningococcal vaccine as a control. This specimen consisted of peripheral blood, obtained 28 days after the second dose of the MenACWY control vaccine. The chain recombines TRBV6-5 with TRBJ1-1, with D possibly being TRBD1 (5 bases). The CDR3 loop reads CASSYVGENTEAFF. CDR3 coding DNA: TGTGCCAGCAGTTATGTAGGGGAGAACACTGAAGCTTTCTTT.